This T cell receptor (beta chain) was documented in a study of T-cell reconstitution after alpha-beta-depleted transplantation in children. The CDR3 loop spans 16 amino acids. Germline CDR1 SGHTA, CDR2 FQGNSA. Trimming removed 2 bases from V and 0 bases from J; junction bases left unmatched: 6. Library preparation (for TCRbeta) was performed with unique molecular identifiers. TCRdb re-called the PCR reads with MiXCR, one entry per CDR3 protein. The sample consists of about 98,000 distinct CDR3 sequences, 7% to 8% of them appearing once. Points from the study as a whole: Roughly two months post-transplant, alpha-beta T cells reportedly originated from several hundred graft clones that had expanded.

This clonotype was detected only a few times. Its antigen is not known. The chain employs TRBV7-2 and TRBJ2-7, with TRBD2 matching 8 bases. The specimen comprised PBMCs, sampled before TCRalphabeta/CD19-depleted stem cell transplant. This clonotype originated in a boy younger than 10 with acute lymphoblastic leukemia, due to receive a stem cell transplant. CDR3 loop: CASSLKSGGTSYEQYF. DNA for the CDR3: TGTGCCAGCAGCTTAAAAAGCGGGGGAACCTCCTACGAGCAGTACTTC.